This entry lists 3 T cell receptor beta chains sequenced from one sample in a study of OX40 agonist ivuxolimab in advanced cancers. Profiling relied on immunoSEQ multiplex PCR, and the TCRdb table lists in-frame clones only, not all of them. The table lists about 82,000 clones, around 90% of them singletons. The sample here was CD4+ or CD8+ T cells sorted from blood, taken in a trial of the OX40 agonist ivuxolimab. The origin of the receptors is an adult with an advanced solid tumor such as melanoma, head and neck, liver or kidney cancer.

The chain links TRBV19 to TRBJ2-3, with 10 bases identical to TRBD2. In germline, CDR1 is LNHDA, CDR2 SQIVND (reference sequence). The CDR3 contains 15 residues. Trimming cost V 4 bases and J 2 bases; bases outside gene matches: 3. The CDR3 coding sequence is TGTGCCAGTAGTAGAACTAGCGGGATCACAGATACGCAGTATTTT. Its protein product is CASSRTSGITDTQYF.

CDR3 amino acids: CASSIGQSNEKLFF. In nucleotides, the CDR3 is TGTGCCAGTAGTATAGGCCAGAGTAATGAAAAACTGTTTTTT. This chain links TRBV19 with TRBJ1-4; no reliable D call. The germline V gene has CDR1 LNHDA and CDR2 SQIVND (reference sequence). The ends were cut back, 1 base at V and 4 bases at J, with 7 bases in the middle. The CDR3 runs 14 residues.

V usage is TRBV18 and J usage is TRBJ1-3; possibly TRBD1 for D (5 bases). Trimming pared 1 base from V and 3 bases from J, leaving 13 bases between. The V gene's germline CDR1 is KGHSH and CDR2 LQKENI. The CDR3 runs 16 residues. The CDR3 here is CASSPLTGGDGNTIYF. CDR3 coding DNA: TGTGCCAGCTCACCACTAACCGGGGGAGATGGAAACACCATATATTTT.